Below, one T cell receptor (beta chain) is given with its context. Antigen unknown. The germline CDR1 and CDR2 sequences are MNHEY and SVGAGI. This CDR3 region has 15 residues. V dropped 3 bases and J dropped 3; count of bases not matched to a gene: 5. The source of the sample is a study of shared clonotypes between healthy human individuals. Assay: immunoSEQ multiplex PCR; the TCRdb copy retains only in-frame clones and omits some. The sample holds 1.4 million to 1.5 million clones, approximately 96% seen once. Whole-study findings and limits: Among non-shared clonotypes, generation probabilities were lower than among those shared by all four donors. Among several donors, approximately 4.6% of naive CD4 clonotypes were found in common.

This TCR was sampled from a man aged 30-40 years in good health. Sequencing was carried out using naive CD4+ T cells sorted from blood. Subset in this sample: CD45RA+ positively selected. The chain carries TRBV6-5 and TRBJ2-7; TRBD1 matches 10 bases. CDR3 DNA: TGTGCCAGCAGTTATTGGGACAGGGGCATCTACGAGCAGTACTTC. It is translated as CASSYWDRGIYEQYF.